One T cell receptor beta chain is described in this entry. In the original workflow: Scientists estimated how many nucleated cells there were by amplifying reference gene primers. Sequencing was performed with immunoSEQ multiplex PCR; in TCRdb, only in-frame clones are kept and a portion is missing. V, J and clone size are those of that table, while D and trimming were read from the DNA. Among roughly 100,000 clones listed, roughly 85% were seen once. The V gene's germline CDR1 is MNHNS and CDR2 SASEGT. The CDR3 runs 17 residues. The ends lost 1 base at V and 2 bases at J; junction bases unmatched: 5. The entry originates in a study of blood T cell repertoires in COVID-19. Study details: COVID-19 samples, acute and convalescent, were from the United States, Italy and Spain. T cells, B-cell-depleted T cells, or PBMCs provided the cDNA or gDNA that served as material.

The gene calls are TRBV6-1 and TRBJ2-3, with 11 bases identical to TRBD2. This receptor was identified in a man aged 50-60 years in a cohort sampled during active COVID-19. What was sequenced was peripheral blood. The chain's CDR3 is CASSEVTSGSFTDTQYF. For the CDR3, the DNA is TGTGCCAGCAGTGAAGTTACTAGCGGGAGTTTCACAGATACGCAGTATTTT.